This TCR beta chain is drawn from a study of identical twins. Template switching supplied a universal primer site; unique molecular identifiers were carried on the cDNA. From the 5' RACE reads, TCRdb called clonotypes with MiXCR, one entry per CDR3 protein. The sample holds roughly 570,000 distinct CDR3 sequences; approximately 9.6% are singletons and the top ten take roughly 3%. Note on this clonotype: Its cognate antigen is unknown.

Study-wide results and caveats: Insertions were reduced in abundant cord blood beta clonotypes but not in memory repertoires.

Another study also made use of these data, one on yellow fever vaccine responses in identical twins.

Material for sequencing was PBMCs. This clonotype was sampled from a woman younger than 30 in good health.

Written as DNA, the CDR3 is TGCGCCAGCAGTCGGACAGGGGGCGCGGACACCGGGGAGCTGTTTTTT. It encodes CASSRTGGADTGELFF. The rearrangement uses TRBV4-3 and TRBJ2-2; 11 positions match TRBD1. The CDR3 length is 16 residues. Trimming took 6 bases from V and 3 from J; bases not matched to a gene: 6. Germline CDR1 reads LGHNA; CDR2 reads YSLEER.